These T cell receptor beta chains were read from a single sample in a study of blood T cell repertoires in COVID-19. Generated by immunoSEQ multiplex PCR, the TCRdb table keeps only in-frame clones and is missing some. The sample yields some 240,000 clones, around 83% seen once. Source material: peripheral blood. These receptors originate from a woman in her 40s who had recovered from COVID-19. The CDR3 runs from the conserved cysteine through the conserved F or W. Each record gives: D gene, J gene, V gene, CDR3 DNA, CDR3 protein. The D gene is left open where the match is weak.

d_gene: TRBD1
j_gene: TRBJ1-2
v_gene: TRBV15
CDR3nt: TGTGCCACCAGCAGGCACCCGACAGGGGGCGACTATGGCTACACCTTC
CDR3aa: CATSRHPTGGDYGYTF

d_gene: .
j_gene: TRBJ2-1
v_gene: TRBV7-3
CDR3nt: TGTGCCAGCAGCTTAGGTCTTAGCTCCTACAATGAGCAGTTCTTC
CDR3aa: CASSLGLSSYNEQFF

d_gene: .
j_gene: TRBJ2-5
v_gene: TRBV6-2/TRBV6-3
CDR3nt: TGTGCCAGCAGTTTAAAGCAGACCCAGTACTTC
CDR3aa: CASSLKQTQYF

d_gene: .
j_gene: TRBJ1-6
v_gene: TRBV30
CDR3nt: TGTGCCTGGAGTGTAATGGGGCAGGGTTCACCCCTCCACTTT
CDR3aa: CAWSVMGQGSPLHF

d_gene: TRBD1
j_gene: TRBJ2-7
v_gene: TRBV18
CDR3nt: TGTGCCAGCTCAACGGACAGGTTTAACGTCGTAGGGCAGTACTTC
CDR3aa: CASSTDRFNVVGQYF

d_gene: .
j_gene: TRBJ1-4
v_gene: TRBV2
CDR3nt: TGTGCCAGCAGTGTCCAGGGGCAGGAGAATGAAAAACTGTTTTTT
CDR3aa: CASSVQGQENEKLFF

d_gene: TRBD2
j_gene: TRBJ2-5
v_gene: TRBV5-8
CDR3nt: TGTGCCAGCAGCTTGGCCGAGGGTAGCGGGGGAGCAGAGACCCAGTACTTC
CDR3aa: CASSLAEGSGGAETQYF

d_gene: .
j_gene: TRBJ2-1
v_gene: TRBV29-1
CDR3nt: TGCAGCGTTGAAGTACACCTTCTTTACAATGAGCAGTTCTTC
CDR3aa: CSVEVHLLYNEQFF

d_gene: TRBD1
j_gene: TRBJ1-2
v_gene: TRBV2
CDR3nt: TGTGCCAGCGGAGGACAGGGACGGGTTGGCACCTTC
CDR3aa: CASGGQGRVGTF

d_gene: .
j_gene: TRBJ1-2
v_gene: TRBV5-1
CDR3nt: TGCGCCAGCAGTGACTCCTACTATGGCTACACCTTC
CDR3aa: CASSDSYYGYTF

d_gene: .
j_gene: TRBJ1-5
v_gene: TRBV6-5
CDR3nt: TGTGCCAGCAGTCAGGGAGGGTCTTTGGCCCAGCATTTT
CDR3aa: CASSQGGSLAQHF

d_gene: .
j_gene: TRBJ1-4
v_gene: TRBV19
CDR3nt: TGTGCCAGTAAACCCACGGGGTACAATGAAAAACTGTTTTTT
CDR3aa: CASKPTGYNEKLFF

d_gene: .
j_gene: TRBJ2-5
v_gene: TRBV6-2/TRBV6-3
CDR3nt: TGTGCCAGCAGTAAACAGGGCCAGGGGACCCAGTACTTC
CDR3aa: CASSKQGQGTQYF

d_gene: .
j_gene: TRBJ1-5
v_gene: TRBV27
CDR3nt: TGTGCCAGCAGTGGGGGGGGCCCCCAGCCCCAGCATTTT
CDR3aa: CASSGGGPQPQHF